This entry describes one TCR beta chain. Antigen: not known. Evenly divided among several immunoSEQ plates was the genomic DNA of each subset. Profiling relied on immunoSEQ multiplex PCR, and the TCRdb table lists in-frame clones only, not all of them. In the table there are around 600,000 clones, 85% to 95% of which are singletons. The data derive from a study of shared clonotypes between healthy human individuals. The overall study: The plates for each donor numbered three CD4 naive, three CD4 memory, two CD8 naive and one CD8 memory. Study-wide results and caveats: Clonotype sharing across donors was expected to vary with sequencing depth.

The CDR3 covers 16 residues. Germline V lookup: CDR1 MGHRA, CDR2 YSYEKL. Trimming took off 3 bases at V and 3 bases at J, with 18 bases between the two ends. Naive-designated CD8 cells lacked CD45RO, were positively enriched for CCR7, and omitted terminally differentiated effector memory CD45RA+ cells. Material: naive CD8+ T cells sorted from blood. The rearrangement uses TRBV4-1 and TRBJ2-7, with D tentatively TRBD1 (6 bases). This TCR came from a woman aged 30 to 39 in good health. CDR3 region: CASSQGAPGAGYEQYF. In DNA form, the CDR3 reads TGCGCCAGCAGCCAGGGGGCACCAGGGGCGGGCTACGAGCAGTACTTC.